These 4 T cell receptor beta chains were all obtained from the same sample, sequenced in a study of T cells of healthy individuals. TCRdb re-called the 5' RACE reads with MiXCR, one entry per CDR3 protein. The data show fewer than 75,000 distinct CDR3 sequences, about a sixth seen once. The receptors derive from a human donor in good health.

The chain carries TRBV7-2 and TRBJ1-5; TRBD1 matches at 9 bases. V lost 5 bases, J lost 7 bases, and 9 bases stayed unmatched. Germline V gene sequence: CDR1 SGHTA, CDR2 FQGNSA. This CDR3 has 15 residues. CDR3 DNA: TGTGCCAGCAGCCACCGACAGGGGGATGGGCAGCCCCAGCATTTT. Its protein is CASSHRQGDGQPQHF.

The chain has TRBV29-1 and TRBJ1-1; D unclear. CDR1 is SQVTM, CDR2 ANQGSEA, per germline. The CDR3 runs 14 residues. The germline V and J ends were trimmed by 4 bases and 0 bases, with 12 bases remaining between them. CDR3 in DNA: TGCAGCGTTGGCCGGAGACTCATGAACACTGAAGCTTTCTTT. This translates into CSVGRRLMNTEAFF. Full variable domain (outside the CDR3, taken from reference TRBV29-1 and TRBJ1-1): SAVISQKPSRDICQRGTSLTIQCQVDSQVTMMFWYRQQPGQSLTLIATANQGSEATYESGFVIDKFPISRPNLTFSTLTVSNMSPEDSSIYLCSVGRRLMNTEAFFGQGTRLTVV.

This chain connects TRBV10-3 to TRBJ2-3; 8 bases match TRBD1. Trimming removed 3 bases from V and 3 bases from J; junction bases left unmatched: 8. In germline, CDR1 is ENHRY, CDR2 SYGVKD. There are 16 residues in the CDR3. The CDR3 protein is CAISDRDRCVTDTQYF. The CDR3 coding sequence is TGTGCCATCAGTGACAGGGACAGGTGTGTAACAGATACGCAGTATTTT.

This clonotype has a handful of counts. The chain's CDR3 is CASSTLTSVNTGELFF. CDR3 in DNA: TGTGCCAGCAGCACCCTAACTAGCGTGAACACCGGGGAGCTGTTTTTT. The chain is built from TRBV7-9 and TRBJ2-2; TRBD2 agrees at 7 bases. Germline loops: CDR1 SEHNR, CDR2 FQNEAQ (reference sequence). The CDR3 has 16 amino acids. The V gene end was trimmed by 5 bases and the J gene end by 1 base; junction bases not matched to a gene: 7.